In its sample, the clone carrying this T cell receptor beta chain was seen a few times. This sample was taken from a study of T-cell reconstitution after alpha-beta-depleted transplantation in children. The V gene end was trimmed by 6 bases and the J gene end by 3 bases; junction bases not matched to a gene: 3. The CDR3 is 15 residues long. Germline CDR1 MNHEY, CDR2 SVGEGT. The library targeted TCRbeta and was prepared with unique molecular identifiers. TCRdb fed the PCR reads into MiXCR, producing one record per CDR3 protein. The data hold approximately 82,000 distinct CDR3 sequences, with about 14% observed a single time.

The TCR comes from a male patient aged 2 to 9 who had a stem cell transplant for acute lymphoblastic leukemia, so the T cells may come from the graft donor. Specimen: PBMCs, mostly from graft donor cells, collected 180 days after TCRalphabeta/CD19-depleted stem cell transplant. The chain joins TRBV6-2 or TRBV6-3 to TRBJ2-1; TRBD2 agrees at 12 bases. The CDR3 loop is CASRQTSGGYNEQFF. For the CDR3, the DNA is TGTGCCAGCAGACAGACTAGCGGGGGCTACAATGAGCAGTTCTTC.